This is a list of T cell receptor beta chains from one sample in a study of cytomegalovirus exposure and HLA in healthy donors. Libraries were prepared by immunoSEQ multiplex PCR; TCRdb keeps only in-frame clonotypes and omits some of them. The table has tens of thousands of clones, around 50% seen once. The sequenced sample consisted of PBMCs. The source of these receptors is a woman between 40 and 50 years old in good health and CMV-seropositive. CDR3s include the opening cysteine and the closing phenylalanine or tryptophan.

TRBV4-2 CASSLSVGEEETQYF
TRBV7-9 CASSLTGPRKTGELFF
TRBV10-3 CAISVDSVDPSTGELFF
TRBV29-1 CSVDGVTQETQYF
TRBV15 CATSSRTGMNEKLFF
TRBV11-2 CASSLYRGKGNEQYF
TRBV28 CASSLPTWQGEKLFF
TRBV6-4 CASSDSTGGYTEAFF
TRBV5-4 CASSQRYGIYEQYF
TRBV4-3 CASSQGQGAHEQYF
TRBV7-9 CASSSGQNNQETQYF
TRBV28 CASSLNRAGDTEAFF
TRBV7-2 CASSLQPGLAGGLYNEQFF
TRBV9 CASSAGQNTEAFF
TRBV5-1 CASSLASGAYEQYF
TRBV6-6 CASRDRAGANVLTF
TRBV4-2 CASSQETAGGYNEQFF
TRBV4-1 CASSQETRLGRTYEQYF
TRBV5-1 CASSGGRGEPSGNTIYF
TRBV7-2 CASSRTAEAFF
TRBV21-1 CASSKWCRQGNSYNSPLHF
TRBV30 CAWSINDYYEQYF
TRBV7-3 CASNQAQNSYEQYF
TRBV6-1 CASSEVPLSSYEQYF
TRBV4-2 CASSPVQGAQSYEQYF